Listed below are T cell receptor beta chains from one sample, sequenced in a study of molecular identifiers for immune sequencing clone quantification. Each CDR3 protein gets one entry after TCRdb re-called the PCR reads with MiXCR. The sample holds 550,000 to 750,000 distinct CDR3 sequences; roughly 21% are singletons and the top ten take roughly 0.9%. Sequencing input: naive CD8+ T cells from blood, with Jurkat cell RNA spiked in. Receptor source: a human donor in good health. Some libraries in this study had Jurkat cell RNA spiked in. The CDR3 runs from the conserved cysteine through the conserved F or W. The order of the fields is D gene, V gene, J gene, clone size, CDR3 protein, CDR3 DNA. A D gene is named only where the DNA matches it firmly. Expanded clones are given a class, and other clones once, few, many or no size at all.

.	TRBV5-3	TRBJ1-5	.	CASRLVPNQPQHF	TGTGCCAGCCGCTTGGTACCTAATCAGCCCCAGCATTTT
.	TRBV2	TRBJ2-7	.	CASMSSGTYEQYF	TGTGCCAGCATGTCCAGCGGTACCTACGAGCAGTACTTC
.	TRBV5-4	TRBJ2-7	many	CASSLTGKIYEQYF	TGTGCCAGCAGTCTTACCGGGAAGATTTACGAGCAGTACTTC
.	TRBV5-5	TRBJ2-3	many	CASSLRPISTDTQYF	TGTGCCAGCAGCCTGCGACCGATTAGCACAGATACGCAGTATTTT
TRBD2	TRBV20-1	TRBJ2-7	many	CSARDWVAGSYEQYF	TGCAGTGCTAGAGATTGGGTAGCGGGATCCTACGAGCAGTACTTC
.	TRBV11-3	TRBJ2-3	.	CASSLGTAADTQYF	TGTGCCAGCAGCTTAGGGACAGCCGCAGATACGCAGTATTTT
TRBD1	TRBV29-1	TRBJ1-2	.	CSVVDRDGRGYTF	TGCAGCGTTGTCGACAGGGACGGAAGGGGCTACACCTTC
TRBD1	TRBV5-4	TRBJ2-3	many	CASSFGTGGPDTQYF	TGTGCCAGCAGCTTCGGGACAGGGGGTCCAGATACGCAGTATTTT
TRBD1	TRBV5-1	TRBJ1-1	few	CASSLRTGFTEAFF	TGCGCCAGCAGCTTAAGGACAGGGTTCACTGAAGCTTTCTTT
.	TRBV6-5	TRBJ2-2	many	CASSIGQNTGELFF	TGTGCCAGCAGTATTGGACAGAACACCGGGGAGCTGTTTTTT
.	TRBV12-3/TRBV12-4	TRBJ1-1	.	CASSSTVVWGTEAFF	TGTGCCAGCAGCTCGACGGTGGTGTGGGGCACTGAGGCTTTCTTT
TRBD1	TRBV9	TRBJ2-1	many	CASNDRAPYNEQFF	TGTGCCAGCAACGACAGGGCTCCCTACAATGAGCAGTTCTTC
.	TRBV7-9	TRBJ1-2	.	CASSTLGGQPEPSIYGYTF	TGTGCCAGCAGCACCCTAGGAGGACAGCCAGAACCCTCTATCTATGGCTACACCTTC
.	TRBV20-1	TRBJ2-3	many	CSATGQGRTDTQYF	TGCAGTGCCACTGGGCAGGGGCGCACAGATACGCAGTATTTT
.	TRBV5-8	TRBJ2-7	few	CASSPFIYEQYF	TGTGCCAGCAGCCCATTCATCTACGAGCAGTACTTC
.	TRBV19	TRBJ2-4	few	CASSTTRADLGAKNIQYF	TGTGCCAGTAGTACCACCCGGGCAGATCTGGGAGCCAAAAACATTCAGTACTTC
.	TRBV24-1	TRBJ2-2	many	CATSDYRDTNTGELFF	TGTGCCACCAGTGATTACCGGGACACCAACACCGGGGAGCTGTTTTTT
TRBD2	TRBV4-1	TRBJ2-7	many	CASSQVASGGYYEQYF	TGCGCCAGCAGCCAAGTTGCTAGCGGGGGGTACTACGAGCAGTACTTC
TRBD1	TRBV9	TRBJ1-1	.	CASSDTGGGTEAFF	TGTGCCAGCAGCGACACAGGGGGCGGCACTGAAGCTTTCTTT
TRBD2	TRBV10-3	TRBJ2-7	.	CAISNGLASYEQYF	TGTGCCATCAGTAACGGACTAGCATCCTACGAGCAGTACTTC
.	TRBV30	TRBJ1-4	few	CAWENNEKLFF	TGTGCCTGGGAGAATAATGAAAAACTGTTTTTT
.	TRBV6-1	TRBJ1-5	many	CASCKGNQPQHF	TGTGCCAGCTGTAAGGGGAATCAGCCCCAGCATTTT
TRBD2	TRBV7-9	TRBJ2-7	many	CASSLAGRAYEQYF	TGTGCCAGCAGTTTAGCAGGGAGGGCCTACGAGCAGTACTTC
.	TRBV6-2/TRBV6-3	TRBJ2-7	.	CASSPMVYEQYF	TGTGCCAGCAGTCCAATGGTCTACGAGCAGTACTTC
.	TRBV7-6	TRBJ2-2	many	CASSLPRGTPHTGELFF	TGTGCCAGCAGCTTACCCCGGGGGACACCTCACACCGGGGAGCTGTTTTTT
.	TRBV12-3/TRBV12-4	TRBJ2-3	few	CASSFRRSTDTQYF	TGTGCCAGCAGTTTCCGGCGAAGCACAGATACGCAGTATTTT
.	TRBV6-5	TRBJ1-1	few	CASSYVSGGNTEAFF	TGTGCCAGCAGTTACGTATCTGGGGGCAACACTGAAGCTTTCTTT
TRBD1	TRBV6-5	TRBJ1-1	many	CASSPSDRGNIEAFF	TGTGCCAGCAGTCCAAGCGACAGGGGGAATATTGAAGCTTTCTTT
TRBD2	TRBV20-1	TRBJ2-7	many	CSAASSGRAYEQYF	TGCAGTGCTGCCTCTAGCGGGAGAGCGTACGAGCAGTACTTC
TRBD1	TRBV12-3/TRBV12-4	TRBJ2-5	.	CASSLAGTVRETQYF	TGTGCCAGCAGTTTAGCCGGGACAGTCCGAGAGACCCAGTACTTC
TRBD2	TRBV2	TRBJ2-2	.	CASSVPIGLAGDRTGELFF	TGTGCCAGCAGTGTCCCGATCGGACTAGCGGGAGATAGGACCGGGGAGCTGTTTTTT
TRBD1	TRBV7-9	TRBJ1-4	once	CACSLDGTGYEKLFF	TGTGCCTGCAGCTTAGACGGGACAGGGTATGAAAAACTGTTTTTT
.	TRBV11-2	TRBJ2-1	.	CASSDSYGDRLWSNYNEQFF	TGTGCCAGCAGCGACTCATACGGGGACCGACTTTGGTCCAACTACAATGAGCAGTTCTTC
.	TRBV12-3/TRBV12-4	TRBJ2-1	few	CASSRGAGLGSNEQFF	TGTGCCAGCAGTCGAGGGGCGGGGCTGGGGAGTAATGAGCAGTTCTTC
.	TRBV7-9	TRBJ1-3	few	CASSLALNTIYF	TGTGCCAGCAGCTTAGCGTTAAACACCATATATTTT
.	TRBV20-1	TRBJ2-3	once	CSAELITDTQCF	TGCAGTGCTGAACTCATAACAGATACGCAGTGTTTT
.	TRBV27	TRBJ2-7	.	CASGFGGPRYEQYF	TGTGCCAGCGGATTTGGAGGGCCGAGATACGAGCAGTACTTC
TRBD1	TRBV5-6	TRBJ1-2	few	CASSLKGAQGYTF	TGTGCCAGCAGCTTGAAGGGGGCGCAGGGCTACACCTTC
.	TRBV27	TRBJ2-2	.	CASSPTGTEVAGELFF	TGTGCCAGCAGCCCGACCGGGACGGAAGTTGCCGGGGAGCTGTTTTTT
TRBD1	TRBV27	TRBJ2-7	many	CASSSGQGASEQYF	TGTGCCAGCAGTTCAGGACAGGGGGCTTCCGAGCAGTACTTC
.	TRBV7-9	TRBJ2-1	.	CASSLDGSPYNEQFF	TGTGCCAGCAGCTTAGACGGAAGCCCCTACAATGAGCAGTTCTTC
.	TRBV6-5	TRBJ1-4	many	CASSSSEKLFF	TGTGCCAGCAGTTCTAGTGAAAAACTGTTTTTT